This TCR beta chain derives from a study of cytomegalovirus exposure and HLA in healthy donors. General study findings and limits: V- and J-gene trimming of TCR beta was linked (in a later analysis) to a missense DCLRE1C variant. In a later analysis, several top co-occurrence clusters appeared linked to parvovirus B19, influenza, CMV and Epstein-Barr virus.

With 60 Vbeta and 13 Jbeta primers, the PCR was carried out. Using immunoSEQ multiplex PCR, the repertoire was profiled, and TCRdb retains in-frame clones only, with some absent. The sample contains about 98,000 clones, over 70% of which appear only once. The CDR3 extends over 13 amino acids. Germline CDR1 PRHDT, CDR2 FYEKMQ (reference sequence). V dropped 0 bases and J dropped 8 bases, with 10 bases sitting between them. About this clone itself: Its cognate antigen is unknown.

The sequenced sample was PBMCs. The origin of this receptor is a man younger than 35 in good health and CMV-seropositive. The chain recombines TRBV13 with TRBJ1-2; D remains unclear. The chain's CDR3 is CASSLGSERGYTF. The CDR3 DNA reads TGTGCCAGCAGCTTAGGTAGCGAGCGAGGCTACACCTTC.